Reported below is one T cell receptor beta chain. Its antigen is unknown. The CDR3 is 17 residues long. V dropped 5 bases and J dropped 3; count of bases not matched to a gene: 12. Germline assignment: CDR1 SGHTA and CDR2 FQGNSA. The table came from immunoSEQ multiplex PCR; TCRdb's copy has only in-frame clones and leaves some out. The table lists more than 120,000 clones, roughly 89% of them singletons, with roughly 1.5% in the top ten. This record belongs to a study of T cell responses to AZD1222 COVID-19 vaccine. Study results and caveats: An increase in Spike-specific TCR breadth and depth was observed after two AZD1222 doses. Repertoire samples came only from after the peak T cell response. Along spike, vaccine-associated CD4 TCRs were found throughout, with dominance at 160-218 and 743-854. Seropositive status at baseline applied to only a handful of AZD1222 recipients.

The chain couples TRBV7-2 to TRBJ2-3; the match to TRBD2 covers 9 bases. This TCR was sampled from an adult who received the AZD1222 COVID-19 vaccine. The sample was peripheral blood, taken 28 days after the second AZD1222 dose. In nucleotides, the CDR3 is TGTGCCAGCAGCCCCGGGGTAGCGGGGGAGGGTACAGATACGCAGTATTTT. This translates into CASSPGVAGEGTDTQYF.